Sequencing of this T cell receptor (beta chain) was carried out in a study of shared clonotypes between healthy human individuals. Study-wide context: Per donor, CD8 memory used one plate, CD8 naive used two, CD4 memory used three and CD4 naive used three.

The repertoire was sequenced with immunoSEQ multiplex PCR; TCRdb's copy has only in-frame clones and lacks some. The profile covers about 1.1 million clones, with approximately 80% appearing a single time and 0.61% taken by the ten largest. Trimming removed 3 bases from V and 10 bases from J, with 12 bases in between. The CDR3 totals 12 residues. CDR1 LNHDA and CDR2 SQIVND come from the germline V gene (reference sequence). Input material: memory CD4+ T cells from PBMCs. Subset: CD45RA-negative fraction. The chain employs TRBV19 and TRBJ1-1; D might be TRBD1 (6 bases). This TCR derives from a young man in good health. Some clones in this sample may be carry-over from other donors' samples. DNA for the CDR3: TGTGCCAGTAGTATGTACAGGGATCGAGCTTTCTTT. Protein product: CASSMYRDRAFF.